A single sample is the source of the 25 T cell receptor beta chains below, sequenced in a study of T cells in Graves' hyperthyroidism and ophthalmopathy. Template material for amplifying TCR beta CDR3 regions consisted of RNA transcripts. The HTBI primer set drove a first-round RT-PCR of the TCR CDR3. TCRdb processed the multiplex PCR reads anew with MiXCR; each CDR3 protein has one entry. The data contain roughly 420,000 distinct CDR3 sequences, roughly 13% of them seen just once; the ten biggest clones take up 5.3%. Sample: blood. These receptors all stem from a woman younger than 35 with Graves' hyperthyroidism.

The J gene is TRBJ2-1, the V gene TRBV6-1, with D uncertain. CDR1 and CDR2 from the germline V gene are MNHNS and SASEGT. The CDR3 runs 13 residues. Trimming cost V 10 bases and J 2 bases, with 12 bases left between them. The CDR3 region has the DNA TGTGCCACCGAGGAGAGGCCCTACAATGAGCAGTTCTTC. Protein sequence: CATEERPYNEQFF.

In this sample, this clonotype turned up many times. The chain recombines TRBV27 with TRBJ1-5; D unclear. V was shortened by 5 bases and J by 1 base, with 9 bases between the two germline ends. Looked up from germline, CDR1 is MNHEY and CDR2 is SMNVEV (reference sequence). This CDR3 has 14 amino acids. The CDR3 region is CASSLGWSNQPQHF. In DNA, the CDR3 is TGTGCCAGCAGTCTAGGGTGGAGCAATCAGCCCCAGCATTTT.

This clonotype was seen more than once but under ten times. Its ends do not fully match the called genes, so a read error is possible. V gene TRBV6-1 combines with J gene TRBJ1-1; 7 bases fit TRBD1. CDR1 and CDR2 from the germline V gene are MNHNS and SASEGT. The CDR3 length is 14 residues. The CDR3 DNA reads TGTGCCAGCAGACCGGGACAGTTGAACACTGGAGCTTTCTTT. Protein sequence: CASRPGQLNTGAFF.

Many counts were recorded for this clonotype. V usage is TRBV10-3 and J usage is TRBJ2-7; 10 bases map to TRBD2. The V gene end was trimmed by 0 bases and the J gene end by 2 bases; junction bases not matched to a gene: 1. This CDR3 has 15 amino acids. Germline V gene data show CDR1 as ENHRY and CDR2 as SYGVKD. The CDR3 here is CAISESSGRAYEQYF. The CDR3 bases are TGTGCCATCAGTGAGTCGAGCGGGAGGGCCTACGAGCAGTACTTC.

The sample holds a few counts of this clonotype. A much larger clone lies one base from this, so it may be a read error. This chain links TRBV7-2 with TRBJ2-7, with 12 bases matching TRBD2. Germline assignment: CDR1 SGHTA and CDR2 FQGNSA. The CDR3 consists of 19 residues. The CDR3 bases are TGTGCCAGCAGCTTAGTTCGGCTAGCGGGAGGGCCCACCACTTACGAGCAGCACTTC. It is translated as CASSLVRLAGGPTTYEQHF.

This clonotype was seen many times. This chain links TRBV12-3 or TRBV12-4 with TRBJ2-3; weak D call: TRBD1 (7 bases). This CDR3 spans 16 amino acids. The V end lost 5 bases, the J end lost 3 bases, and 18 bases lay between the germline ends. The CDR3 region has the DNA TGTGCCAGCAGTCCTAGACAGGGAGGAGGTACAGATACGCAGTATTTT. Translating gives CASSPRQGGGTDTQYF.

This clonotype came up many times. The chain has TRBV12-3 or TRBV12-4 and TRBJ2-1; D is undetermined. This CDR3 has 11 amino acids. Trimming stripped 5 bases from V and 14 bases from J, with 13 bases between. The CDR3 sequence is CASSLATSEFF. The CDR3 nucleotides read TGTGCCAGCAGTCTTGCTACGTCTGAGTTCTTC.

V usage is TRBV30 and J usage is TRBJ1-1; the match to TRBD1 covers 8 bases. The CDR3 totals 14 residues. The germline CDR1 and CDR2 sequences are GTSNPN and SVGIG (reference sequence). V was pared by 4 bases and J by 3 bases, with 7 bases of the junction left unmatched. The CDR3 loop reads CAWKPDRGYTEAFF. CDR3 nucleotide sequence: TGTGCCTGGAAGCCTGACAGGGGTTACACTGAAGCTTTCTTT.

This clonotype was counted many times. CDR3 in DNA: TGCAGTGCTAGGCGGGGCTTGAACACTGAAGCTTTCTTT. Translation: CSARRGLNTEAFF. The genes are TRBV20-1 and TRBJ1-1; a weak D match, TRBD1 (5 bases). Germline-derived CDR1 and CDR2 are DFQATT and SNEGSKA (reference sequence). CDR3 length equals 13 residues. V was trimmed by 3 bases and J by 0 bases, leaving 8 bases between them.

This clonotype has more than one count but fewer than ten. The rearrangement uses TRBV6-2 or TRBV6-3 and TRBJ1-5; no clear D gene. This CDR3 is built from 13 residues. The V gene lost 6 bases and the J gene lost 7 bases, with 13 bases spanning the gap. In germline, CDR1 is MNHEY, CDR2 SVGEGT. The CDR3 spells CASSRTRWQPQHF. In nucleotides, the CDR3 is TGTGCCAGCAGCAGGACTAGGTGGCAGCCCCAGCATTTT.

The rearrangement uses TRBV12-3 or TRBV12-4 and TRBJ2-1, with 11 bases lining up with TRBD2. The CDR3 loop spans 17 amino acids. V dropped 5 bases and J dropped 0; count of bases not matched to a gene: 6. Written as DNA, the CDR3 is TGTGCCAGCAGTCCCACCGGGACTAGCGGCTCCTACAATGAGCAGTTCTTC. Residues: CASSPTGTSGSYNEQFF.

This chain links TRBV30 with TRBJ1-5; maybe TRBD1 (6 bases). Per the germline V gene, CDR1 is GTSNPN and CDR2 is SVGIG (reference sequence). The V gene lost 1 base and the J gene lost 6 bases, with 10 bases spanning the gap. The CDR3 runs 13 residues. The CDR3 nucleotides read TGTGCCTGGAGTGCTCAGGGGAGTCAGCCCCAGCATTTT. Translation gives CAWSAQGSQPQHF.

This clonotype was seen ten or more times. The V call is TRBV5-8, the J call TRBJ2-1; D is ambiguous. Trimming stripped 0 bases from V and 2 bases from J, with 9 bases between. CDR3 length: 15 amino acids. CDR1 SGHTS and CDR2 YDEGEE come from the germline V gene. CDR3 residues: CASSLDSSTYNEQFF. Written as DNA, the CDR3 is TGTGCCAGCAGCTTGGACAGTTCGACCTACAATGAGCAGTTCTTC.

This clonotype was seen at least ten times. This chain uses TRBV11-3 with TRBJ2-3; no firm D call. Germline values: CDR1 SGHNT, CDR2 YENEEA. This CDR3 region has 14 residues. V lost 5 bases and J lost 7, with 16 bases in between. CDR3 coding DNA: TGTGCCAGCAGCAGAGGAGCTGACGTGCATACGCAGTATTTT. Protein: CASSRGADVHTQYF.

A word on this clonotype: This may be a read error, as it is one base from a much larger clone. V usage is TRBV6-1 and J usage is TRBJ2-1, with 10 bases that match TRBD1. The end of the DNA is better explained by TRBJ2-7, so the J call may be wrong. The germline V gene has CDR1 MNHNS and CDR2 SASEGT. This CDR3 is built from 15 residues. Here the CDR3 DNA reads TGTGCCAGCACCAGGGACAGGGGCGTCTACAATGAGCAGTACTTC. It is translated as CASTRDRGVYNEQYF.

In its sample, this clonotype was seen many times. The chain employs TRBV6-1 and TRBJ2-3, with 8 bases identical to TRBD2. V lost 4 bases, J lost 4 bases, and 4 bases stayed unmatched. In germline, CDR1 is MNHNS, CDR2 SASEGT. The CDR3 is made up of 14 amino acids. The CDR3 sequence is CASSGAGGPDTQYF. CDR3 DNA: TGTGCCAGCAGTGGGGCGGGAGGTCCAGATACGCAGTATTTT.

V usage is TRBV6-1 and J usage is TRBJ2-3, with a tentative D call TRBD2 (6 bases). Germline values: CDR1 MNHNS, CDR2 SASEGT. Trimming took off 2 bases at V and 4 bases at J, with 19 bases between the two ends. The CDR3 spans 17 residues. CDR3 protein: CASSEYLGGGGSDTQYF. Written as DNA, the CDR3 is TGTGCCAGCAGTGAATACCTTGGCGGAGGAGGGTCAGATACGCAGTATTTT.

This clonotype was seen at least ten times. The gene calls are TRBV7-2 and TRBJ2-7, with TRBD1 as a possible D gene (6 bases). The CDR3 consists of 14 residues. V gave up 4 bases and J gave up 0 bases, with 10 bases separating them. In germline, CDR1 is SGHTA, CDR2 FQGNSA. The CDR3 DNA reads TGTGCCAGCAGCTCGAACAGGGTCTCCTACGAGCAGTACTTC. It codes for CASSSNRVSYEQYF.

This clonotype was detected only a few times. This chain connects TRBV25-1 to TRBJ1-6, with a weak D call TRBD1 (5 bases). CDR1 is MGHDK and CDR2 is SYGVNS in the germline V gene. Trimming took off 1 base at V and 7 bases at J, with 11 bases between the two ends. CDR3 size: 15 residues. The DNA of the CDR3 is TGTGCCAGCAGTGAATTCGGCAGGACAAATTCACCCCTCCACTTT. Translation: CASSEFGRTNSPLHF.

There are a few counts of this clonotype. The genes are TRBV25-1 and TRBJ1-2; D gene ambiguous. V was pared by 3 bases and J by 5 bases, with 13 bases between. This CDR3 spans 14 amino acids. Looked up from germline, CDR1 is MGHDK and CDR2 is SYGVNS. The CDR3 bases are TGTGCCAGCAGTGAGCCGGGAGAGGTTTATGGCTACACCTTC. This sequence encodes CASSEPGEVYGYTF.

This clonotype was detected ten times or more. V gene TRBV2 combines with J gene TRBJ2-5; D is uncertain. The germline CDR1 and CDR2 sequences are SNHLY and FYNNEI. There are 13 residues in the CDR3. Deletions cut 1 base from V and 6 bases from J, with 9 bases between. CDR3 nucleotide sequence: TGTGCCAGCAGTGAAGGTCTGCCACAGACCCAGTACTTC. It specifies CASSEGLPQTQYF.

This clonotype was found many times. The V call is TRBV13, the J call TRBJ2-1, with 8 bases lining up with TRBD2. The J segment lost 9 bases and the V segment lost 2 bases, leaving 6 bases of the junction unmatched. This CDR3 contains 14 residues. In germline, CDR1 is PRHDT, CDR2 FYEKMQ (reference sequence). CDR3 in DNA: TGTGCCAGCAGCTTACGGGCGGGAGGCGGTGAGCAGTTCTTC. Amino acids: CASSLRAGGGEQFF. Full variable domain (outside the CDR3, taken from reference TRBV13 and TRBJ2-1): AAGVIQSPRHLIKEKRETATLKCYPIPRHDTVYWYQQGPGQDPQFLISFYEKMQSDKGSIPDRFSAQQFSDYHSELNMSSLELGDSALYFCASSLRAGGGEQFFGPGTRLTVL.

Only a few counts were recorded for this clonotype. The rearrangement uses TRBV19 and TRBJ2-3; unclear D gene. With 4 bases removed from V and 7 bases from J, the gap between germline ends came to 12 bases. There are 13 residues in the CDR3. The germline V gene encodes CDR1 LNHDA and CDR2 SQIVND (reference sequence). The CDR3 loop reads CASSTQKGNTQYF. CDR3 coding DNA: TGTGCCAGTAGTACCCAAAAAGGGAATACGCAGTATTTT.

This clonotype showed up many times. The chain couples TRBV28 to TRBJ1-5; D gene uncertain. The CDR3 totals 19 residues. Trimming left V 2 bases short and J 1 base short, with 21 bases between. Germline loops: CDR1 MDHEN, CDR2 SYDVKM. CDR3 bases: TGTGCCAGCAGTTTAGCCGTCTTGGGCGTATTGGCCAGCAATCAGCCCCAGCATTTT. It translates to CASSLAVLGVLASNQPQHF.

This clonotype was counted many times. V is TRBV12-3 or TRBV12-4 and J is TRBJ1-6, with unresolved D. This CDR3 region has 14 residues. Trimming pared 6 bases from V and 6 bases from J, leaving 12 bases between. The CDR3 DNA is TGTGCCAGCAGCTGGACGTCGAGTAATTCACCCCTCCACTTT. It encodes CASSWTSSNSPLHF.